This note documents a single T cell receptor (beta chain) sequence. Its antigen is currently not known. Base qualities are not recorded, but no much larger clone differs from it by a single base. The CDR3 has 14 amino acids, counting the end cysteine and phenylalanine. The entry retains the CDR3 DNA only, 42 bases that are in frame from base 1. The germline V gene yields SGDLS for CDR1 and YYNGEE for CDR2. V and J are truncated by 0 bases and 0 bases respectively, leaving an intervening sequence of 7 bases. TCRbeta CDR3 regions were amplified from genomic DNA by means of the immunoSEQ Assay, a bias-controlled multiplex PCR. For the original study's pipeline: The number of nucleated cells in each sample was estimated by amplification of reference gene primers within the assay. Sequence reads were collapsed and filtered to measure the absolute abundance of every unique TCRbeta CDR3 rearrangement. Productive Simpson clonality was computed per sample as the square root of Simpson's diversity index over productive rearrangements. This immuneACCESS table, as held by TCRdb, lists in-frame sequences with V and J called but not all clones. Of the missing ones, under half trace to an unresolved V gene in checked studies; the others have no known cause. The V and J calls and the clone size are those of that table, but D and trimming were determined from the DNA. The sample records 350,000 to 450,000 clones, around 87% of which are singletons. The ten largest clones take up under 3% of the sample.

This specimen comes from a study of blood T cell repertoires in COVID-19 (TCRdb year 2020). With regard to the full study: The collaborator samples originated in the United States, Italy and Spain and spanned the acute and convalescent phases of COVID-19. The material from the prospective study consisted of cDNA or gDNA derived from T cells, B-cell-depleted T cells, or PBMCs. Subjects who had been exposed to COVID-19, were actively infected with it, or had recovered from it provided the deeply sampled blood TCRbeta repertoires that made up the dataset. The repertoires were released in a freely available public database intended as a resource for research on the immune response to SARS-CoV-2. Samples were obtained from the ongoing ImmuneRACE study (first 160 participants) and from 1,254 subjects provided by 6 global collaborators. A de-identified subject ID, COVID-19 status, age in years and sex were almost always included in the sample metadata. Where available, HLA class I and class II types were obtained from metadata supplied by the sample provider rather than from assay-based typing. Broader findings and caveats from the paper: Clinical and demographic metadata were provided uncurated, with the amount varying by source and participant.

At one collaborating source in Seattle, patients were enrolled during active infection and were followed longitudinally through the course of disease. Whole blood was collected in K2EDTA tubes by collaborating institutions according to the institutions' own protocols. For TCRbeta analysis, collaborator samples were shipped as frozen whole blood, as isolated PBMCs, or as DNA extracted from either sample type. The source is a woman aged 60-70 years with COVID-19, enrolled during active disease. This chain joins TRBV9 to TRBJ2-7; the D gene cannot be resolved reliably. The sequencing input was peripheral blood. The CDR3 sequence is CASSVDSGSYEQYF. DNA sequence: TGTGCCAGCAGCGTAGATTCGGGCTCCTACGAGCAGTACTTC.